The subject of this entry is one T cell receptor beta chain. Its specificity is not known. The data belong to a study of identical twins. Findings and caveats of the study: Surplus twin overlap in beta out-of-frame sequences was less pronounced.

Each CDR3 protein is one row after TCRdb ran MiXCR on the 5' RACE reads. The data show about 340,000 distinct CDR3 sequences, around 12% seen once. Germline V lookup: CDR1 MGHRA, CDR2 YSYEKL. The CDR3 extends over 16 amino acids. V dropped 2 bases and J dropped 9 bases, with 20 bases sitting between them. In addition, the sample was reused for a study of yellow fever vaccine responses in identical twins.

The genes are TRBV4-1 and TRBJ2-1; D remains unclear. This sequence was found in a woman younger than 30 in good health. Sequencing input: CD8+ T cells sorted from blood. CDR3 sequence: CASSQPESGLPGEQFF. DNA for the CDR3: TGCGCCAGCAGCCAACCGGAATCCGGGCTCCCCGGTGAGCAGTTCTTC.